This T cell receptor beta chain comes out of a study of CD8 T cells in ankylosing spondylitis (dated by TCRdb to the late 2010s). Notes on the research overall: T cell receptor beta repertoires were profiled in healthy donors and ankylosing spondylitis patients so that disease-linked TCR variants could be found. The whole study cohort included over a hundred healthy donors and roughly 24 ankylosing spondylitis patients. Peripheral blood was sampled, and synovial fluid was also collected from ankylosing spondylitis patients.

This clonotype has just a few counts. The specificity of this receptor is unknown. The record has no base qualities; no much larger clone is one base away. The paper as a whole reports these results and caveats: The disease-linked clones were reported as significantly enriched in matched synovial fluid samples from ankylosing spondylitis patients. A CD8+ phenotype was shown by the disease-linked clones, which were found at relatively low frequencies in peripheral blood. Some TCR beta motif variants had previously been reported in synovial fluid and blood of reactive arthritis patients, which suggested common disease-initiation mechanisms. Blood from ankylosing spondylitis patients appeared to be characterized by a TCR beta motif composed of 7 to 9 highly homologous amino acid variants.

TCRdb records Illumina HiSeq 2500 as the sequencer. TCR beta libraries were prepared by quantitative 5'-RACE with molecular barcodes. Processing in the source paper ran as follows. Disease-linked TCR variants were identified with a new computational method built on a probabilistic model of VDJ rearrangement. TCRdb ran its own pipeline on the public reads, namely fastp trimming at Q25 and MiXCR clone calling, and kept in-frame beta chains. Duplicate CDR3 protein sequences are folded into a single record with the most common DNA and genes. It is TCRdb's table, rather than the study itself, that gives the V and J calls and clone size. This sample is represented by over 150,000 distinct CDR3 sequences; 9.5% to 15% of them were singletons. The top ten hold approximately 15% of the sample. CDR3 length: 12 amino acids, cysteine to phenylalanine. Only the CDR3 region is kept as DNA, spanning 36 bases read in frame from base 1. From the germline V gene, CDR1 is SGHRS and CDR2 is YFSETQ. A distance of 7 bases separates the germline ends of V and J, which lose 4 bases and 5 bases respectively.

The chain employs TRBV5-1 and TRBJ2-1; the D region possibly corresponds to TRBD1 (5 bases align). Sequenced sample: blood, either unsorted or a sorted T cell fraction (not recorded which). The origin of this receptor is a male donor with ankylosing spondylitis or in good health (not recorded which). Here the CDR3 is given as CASSGADNEQFF. The nucleotide sequence is TGCGCCAGCAGCGGGGCAGACAATGAGCAGTTCTTC. Beyond the CDR3, the reference TRBV5-1 and TRBJ2-1 genes provide the residues; the full variable domain reads: KAGVTQTPRYLIKTRGQQVTLSCSPISGHRSVSWYQQTPGQGLQFLFEYFSETQRNKGNFPGRFSGRQFSNSRSEMNVSTLELGDSALYLCASSGADNEQFFGPGTRLTVL.